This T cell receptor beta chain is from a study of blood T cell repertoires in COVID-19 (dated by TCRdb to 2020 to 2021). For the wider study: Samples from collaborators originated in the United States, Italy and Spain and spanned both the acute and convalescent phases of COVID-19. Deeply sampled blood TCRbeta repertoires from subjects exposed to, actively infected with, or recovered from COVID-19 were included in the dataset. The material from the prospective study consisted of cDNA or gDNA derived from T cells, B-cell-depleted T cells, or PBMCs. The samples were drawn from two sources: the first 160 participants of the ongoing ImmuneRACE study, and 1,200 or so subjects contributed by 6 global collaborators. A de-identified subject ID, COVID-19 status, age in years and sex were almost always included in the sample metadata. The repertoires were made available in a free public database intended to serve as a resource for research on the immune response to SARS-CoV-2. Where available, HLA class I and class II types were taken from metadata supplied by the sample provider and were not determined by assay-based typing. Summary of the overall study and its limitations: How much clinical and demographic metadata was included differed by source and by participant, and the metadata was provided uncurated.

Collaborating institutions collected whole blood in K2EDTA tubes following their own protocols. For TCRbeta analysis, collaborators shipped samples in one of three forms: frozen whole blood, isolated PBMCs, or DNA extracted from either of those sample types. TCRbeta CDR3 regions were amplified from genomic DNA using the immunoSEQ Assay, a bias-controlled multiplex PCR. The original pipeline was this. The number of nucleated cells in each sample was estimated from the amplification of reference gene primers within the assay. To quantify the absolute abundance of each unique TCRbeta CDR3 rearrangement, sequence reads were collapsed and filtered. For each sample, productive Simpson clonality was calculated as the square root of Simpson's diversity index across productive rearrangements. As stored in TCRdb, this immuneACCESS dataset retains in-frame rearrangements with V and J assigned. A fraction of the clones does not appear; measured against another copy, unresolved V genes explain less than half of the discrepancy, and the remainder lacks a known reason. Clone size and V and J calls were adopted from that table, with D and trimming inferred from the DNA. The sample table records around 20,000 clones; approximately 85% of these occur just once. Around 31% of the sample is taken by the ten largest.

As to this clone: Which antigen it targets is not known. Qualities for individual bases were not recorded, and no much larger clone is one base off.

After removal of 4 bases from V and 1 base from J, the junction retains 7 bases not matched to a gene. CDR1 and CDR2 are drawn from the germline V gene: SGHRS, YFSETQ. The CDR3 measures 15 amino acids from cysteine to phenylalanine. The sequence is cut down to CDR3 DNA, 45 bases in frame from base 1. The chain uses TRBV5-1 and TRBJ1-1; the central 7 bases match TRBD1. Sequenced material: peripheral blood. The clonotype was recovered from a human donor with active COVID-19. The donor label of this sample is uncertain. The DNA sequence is TGCGCCAGCAGCCCATTACAGGGGACGAACACTGAAGCTTTCTTT. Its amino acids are CASSPLQGTNTEAFF.